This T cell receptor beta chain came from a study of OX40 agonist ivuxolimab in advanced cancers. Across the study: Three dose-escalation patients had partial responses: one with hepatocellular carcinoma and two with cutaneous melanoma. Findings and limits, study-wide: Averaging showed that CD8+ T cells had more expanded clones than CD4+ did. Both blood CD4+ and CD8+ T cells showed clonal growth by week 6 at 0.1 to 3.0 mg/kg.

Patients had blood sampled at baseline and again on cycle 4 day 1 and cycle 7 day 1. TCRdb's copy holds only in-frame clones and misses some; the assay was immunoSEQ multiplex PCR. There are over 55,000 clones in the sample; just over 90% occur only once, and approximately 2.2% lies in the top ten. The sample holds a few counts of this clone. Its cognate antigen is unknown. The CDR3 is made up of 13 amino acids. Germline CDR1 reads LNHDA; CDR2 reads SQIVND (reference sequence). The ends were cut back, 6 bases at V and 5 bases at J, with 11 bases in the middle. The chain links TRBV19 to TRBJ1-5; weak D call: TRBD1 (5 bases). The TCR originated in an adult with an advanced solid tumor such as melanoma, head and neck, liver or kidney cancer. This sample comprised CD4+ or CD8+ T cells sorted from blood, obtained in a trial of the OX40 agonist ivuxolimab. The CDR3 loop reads CASRGTGDQPQHF. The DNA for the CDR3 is TGTGCCAGTAGAGGAACGGGGGATCAGCCCCAGCATTTT.